These 25 T cell receptor beta chains originate from one sample sequenced in a study of regulatory T cells in long-lasting Graves disease. The time point was: newly diagnosed GD, antithyroid drugs for less than 3 months. PBMC-derived RNA was used for the TCR library. Construction of the TCR beta libraries employed iRepertoire HTBI primers in conjunction with Arm-PCR of CDR3 regions. TCRdb re-called the multiplex PCR reads with MiXCR, one entry per CDR3 protein. The sample comprises over 350,000 distinct CDR3 sequences, 15% of which are singletons, and roughly 8% rests with the top ten. These data also featured in a second study, about T cells in Graves' hyperthyroidism and ophthalmopathy.

The sequences come from peripheral blood mononuclear cells (PBMCs), collected at new diagnosis, from a patient treated with antithyroid drugs. These receptors came from a woman aged 40 to 50 with Graves disease.

The chain combines TRBV6-2 or TRBV6-3 with TRBJ2-1; a possible D gene is TRBD2 (6 bases). Trimming shortened V by 6 bases and J by 7 bases, and 22 bases separated the two germline ends. The V gene's germline CDR1 is MNHEY and CDR2 SVGEGT. There are 16 residues in the CDR3. CDR3 amino acids: CASSRFRDPRGNEQFF. CDR3 DNA sequence: TGTGCCAGCAGCCGATTCAGGGACCCCCGGGGGAATGAGCAGTTCTTC.

Many counts were recorded for this clonotype. The chain carries TRBV29-1 and TRBJ2-7; D is uncertain. The CDR3 has 13 residues. Germline assignment: CDR1 SQVTM and CDR2 ANQGSEA. With 4 bases removed from V and 2 bases from J, the gap between germline ends came to 12 bases. This CDR3 reads CSVVPTDAYEQYF. The CDR3 DNA reads as TGCAGCGTTGTACCGACGGACGCCTACGAGCAGTACTTC.

Worth noting for this clonotype: At one end, the junction sequence differs from germline, possibly due to a read error. The chain recombines TRBV28 with TRBJ1-5; possibly TRBD1 for D (6 bases). Germline values: CDR1 MDHEN, CDR2 SYDVKM. The CDR3 sequence is 15 residues long. The CDR3 nucleotides read TGTGCCAGCAGTTTAGGAGGGGGACTCAATCAGCCCCTGCATTTT. Protein product: CASSLGGGLNQPLHF.

This clonotype was recorded at least ten times. The rearrangement links TRBV27 to TRBJ2-2; the match to TRBD1 covers 7 bases. V shed 6 bases, J shed 5 bases, and the junction held 6 bases outside the gene matches. The CDR3 extends over 14 amino acids. Germline V gene sequence: CDR1 MNHEY, CDR2 SMNVEV (reference sequence). The CDR3: CASRYGQATGELFF. The DNA of the CDR3 is TGTGCCAGCAGATACGGACAGGCTACCGGGGAGCTGTTTTTT.

This clonotype was counted ten times or more. CDR3 bases: TGTGCCACCCGCCAGAGCCAGGGGGGTTCACCCCTCCACTTT. Its translation is CATRQSQGGSPLHF. The chain links TRBV19 to TRBJ1-6; 7 nucleotides align to TRBD1. Germline V gene sequence: CDR1 LNHDA, CDR2 SQIVND (reference sequence). The CDR3 consists of 14 residues. J lost 9 bases, V lost 10 bases, and 12 bases had no gene match.

The sample holds many counts of this clonotype. The chain uses TRBV11-3 and TRBJ2-2; D may be TRBD1 (6 bases). CDR3 length: 15 amino acids. Germline-derived CDR1 and CDR2 are SGHNT and YENEEA. V lost 5 bases and J lost 0, with 10 bases in between. CDR3 loop: CASSQQGANTGELFF. CDR3 nucleotides: TGTGCCAGCAGCCAACAGGGAGCGAACACCGGGGAGCTGTTTTTT.

Concerning this clonotype itself: Possible read error: a much larger clone is one base away. Because it lacks the conserved phenylalanine or tryptophan at the end, this CDR3 is likely a read error. The chain employs TRBV5-1 and TRBJ2-5; D possibly corresponds to TRBD2 (5 bases). V lost 4 bases to trimming and J lost 0 bases, with 19 bases between them. Germline values: CDR1 SGHRS, CDR2 YFSETQ. CDR3 length equals 17 residues. CDR3 nucleotides: TGCGCCAGCAGCCATGGTGTCAGCGACTACCACCAAGAGACCCAGTACTGC. Amino acid sequence: CASSHGVSDYHQETQYC.

A few counts support this clonotype. The rearrangement links TRBV5-1 to TRBJ2-1; 13 nucleotides line up with TRBD2. CDR3 size: 15 residues. Germline V gene lookup returns CDR1 SGHRS and CDR2 YFSETQ. V was clipped by 0 bases and J by 8 bases; unmatched bases: 2. CDR3 amino acids: CASSLGLAGGYEQFF. CDR3 DNA: TGCGCCAGCAGCTTGGGACTAGCGGGAGGCTATGAGCAGTTCTTC.

In its sample, this clonotype was seen many times. The genes are TRBV2 and TRBJ2-3; the match to TRBD2 covers 11 bases. V dropped 6 bases and J dropped 4; count of bases not matched to a gene: 3. This CDR3 is built from 14 residues. Germline-derived CDR1 and CDR2 are SNHLY and FYNNEI. CDR3 sequence: CASSVAGGPDTQYF. CDR3 DNA: TGTGCCAGCAGCGTAGCGGGAGGGCCAGATACGCAGTATTTT.

CDR3 bases: TGTGCCAGTAGTGTCGCCAGTCCAGGGTATGAGCAGTTCTTC. This translates into CASSVASPGYEQFF. The chain joins TRBV19 to TRBJ2-1, with D maybe TRBD1 (5 bases). This CDR3 contains 14 residues. Germline V gene sequence: CDR1 LNHDA, CDR2 SQIVND (reference sequence). V was pared by 5 bases and J by 8 bases, with 16 bases between.

This clonotype has a count of ten or more. The chain recombines TRBV12-3 or TRBV12-4 with TRBJ1-6; D gene unclear. V gave up 1 base and J gave up 6 bases, with 13 bases separating them. This CDR3 has 16 residues. The CDR3 spells CASSLEEWGSNSPLHF. The CDR3 DNA sequence: TGTGCCAGCAGTTTAGAAGAGTGGGGTAGTAATTCACCCCTCCACTTT.

This clonotype was observed a handful of times. The J gene is TRBJ1-5, the V gene TRBV10-3, with D possibly matching TRBD1 (5 bases). The CDR3 runs 13 residues. V was trimmed by 10 bases and J by 7 bases, leaving 17 bases between them. Germline loops: CDR1 ENHRY, CDR2 SYGVKD. CDR3 loop: CATTGTPMQPQHF. Written as DNA, the CDR3 is TGTGCCACTACCGGGACGCCTATGCAGCCCCAGCATTTT.

This clonotype was detected many times. J is TRBJ2-5 and V is TRBV25-1, with TRBD1 identical over 10 bases. V shed 5 bases and J 5 bases; nucleotides not matched to a gene: 5. This CDR3 region has 14 residues. Germline CDR1 and CDR2: MGHDK and SYGVNS. For the CDR3, the DNA is TGTGCCAGCAGTCGACAGGGGGCTAGGGAGACCCAGTACTTC. This gives the protein CASSRQGARETQYF. Variable domain in full (rest from reference TRBV25-1 and TRBJ2-5): EADIYQTPRYLVIGTGKKITLECSQTMGHDKMYWYQQDPGMELHLIHYSYGVNSTEKGDLSSESTVSRIRTEHFPLTLESARPSHTSQYLCASSRQGARETQYFGPGTRLLVL.

This clonotype was picked up many times. The rearrangement links TRBV10-3 to TRBJ2-7, with a possible D match to TRBD2 (5 bases). V was clipped by 2 bases and J by 0 bases, with 11 bases between them. Germline CDR1 is ENHRY and CDR2 is SYGVKD. The CDR3 contains 15 residues. This chain's CDR3 is CAISEAPGSSYEQYF. CDR3 nucleotides: TGTGCCATCAGTGAGGCCCCGGGGAGCTCCTACGAGCAGTACTTC.

This clonotype has a count of ten or more. V usage is TRBV7-6 and J usage is TRBJ2-3, with TRBD2 matching 12 bases. The ends lost 2 bases at V and 4 bases at J; junction bases unmatched: 7. This CDR3 is built from 17 residues. The germline V gene encodes CDR1 SGHVS and CDR2 FNYEAQ. The DNA for the CDR3 is TGTGCCAGCAGCTTACACCTAGCGGGAGGGCCTCCAGATACGCAGTATTTT. Translating it yields CASSLHLAGGPPDTQYF.

This clonotype was counted between two and nine times. The chain employs TRBV20-1 and TRBJ2-3; perhaps TRBD2 as D (5 bases). The CDR3 covers 15 residues. The ends were cut back, 3 bases at V and 2 bases at J, with 15 bases in the middle. In germline, CDR1 is DFQATT, CDR2 SNEGSKA (reference sequence). CDR3 bases: TGCAGTGCTAGTGCACTAGGAAGTTTCACAGATACGCAGTATTTT. Encoded protein: CSASALGSFTDTQYF.

This clonotype was seen ten or more times. This chain joins TRBV24-1 and TRBJ2-1; weak D call: TRBD2 (6 bases). Trimming took off 3 bases at V and 4 bases at J, with 9 bases between the two ends. CDR3 size: 14 residues. CDR1 KGHDR and CDR2 SFDVKD come from the germline V gene. The CDR3 here is CATSDPRGYNEQFF. The CDR3 DNA is TGTGCCACCAGTGATCCTCGGGGGTACAATGAGCAGTTCTTC.

This clonotype came up many times. This chain links TRBV12-3 or TRBV12-4 with TRBJ2-6; the match to TRBD1 covers 9 bases. V was pared by 5 bases and J by 1 base, with 3 bases of the junction left unmatched. This CDR3 contains 16 residues. This CDR3 is CASSPGTGSGANVLTF. As DNA, the CDR3 is TGTGCCAGCAGTCCCGGGACAGGGTCTGGGGCCAACGTCCTGACTTTC.

This clonotype was found many times. The chain uses TRBV2 and TRBJ1-6; D is undetermined. The V gene lost 6 bases and the J gene lost 6 bases, with 18 bases spanning the gap. This CDR3 spans 16 amino acids. From germline, CDR1 is SNHLY and CDR2 FYNNEI. Here the CDR3 reads CASSLTAPRFNSPLHF. CDR3 nucleotides: TGTGCCAGCAGCCTTACAGCGCCCCGCTTTAATTCACCCCTCCACTTT.

Of note for this clonotype: Possible read error: a much larger clone is one base away. The J gene is TRBJ1-1, the V gene TRBV11-3; 8 nucleotides align to TRBD1. From germline, CDR1 is SGHNT and CDR2 YENEEA. V lost 7 bases and J lost 1; bases outside the gene matches: 8. CDR3 size: 15 residues. CDR3 protein: CASNSTGTGNTEAFF. In DNA form, the CDR3 reads TGTGCCAGCAACTCCACCGGGACAGGGAACACTGAAGCTTTCTTT.

On this clonotype itself: One end of the junction fails to match germline, which may point to a read error. The chain combines TRBV28 with TRBJ2-5; D gene ambiguous. The V gene's germline CDR1 is MDHEN and CDR2 SYDVKM. This CDR3 is 14 amino acids long. CDR3 bases: TGTGCCAGCAGCCAAGACGGACCCCAAGAGACCCAGCACTTC. Protein sequence: CASSQDGPQETQHF. The whole variable domain, filled in from reference TRBV28 and TRBJ2-5, reads DVKVTQSSRYLVKRTGEKVFLECVQDMDHENMFWYRQDPGLGLRLIYFSYDVKMKEKGDIPEGYSVSREKKERFSLILESASTNQTSMYLCASSQDGPQETQHFGPGTRLLVL.

This clonotype was recorded at least ten times. The V call is TRBV6-2 or TRBV6-3, the J call TRBJ2-2; no reliable D call. This CDR3 is 14 amino acids long. Deletions cut 3 bases from V and 2 bases from J, with 7 bases between. Germline V gene data show CDR1 as MNHEY and CDR2 as SVGEGT. The CDR3 DNA is TGTGCCAGCAGTTATGGGATAAACACCGGGGAGCTGTTTTTT. The encoded protein is CASSYGINTGELFF.

This clonotype was seen ten or more times. This chain links TRBV12-5 with TRBJ1-1; TRBD1 agrees at 11 bases. From germline, CDR1 is LGHNT and CDR2 FRNRAP. Unmatched junction bases numbered 10, after V lost 6 bases and J lost 10 bases. The CDR3 sequence is 14 residues long. Here the CDR3 reads CASGEGDRGLGAFF. In DNA, the CDR3 is TGTGCTAGTGGGGAAGGGGACAGGGGGTTGGGAGCTTTCTTT.

This clonotype was found many times. This chain uses TRBV12-5 with TRBJ1-1; D not resolved. CDR3 length equals 13 residues. The V and J ends lost 1 base and 3 bases respectively, with 6 bases between them. CDR1 and CDR2 (germline): LGHNT, FRNRAP. The CDR3 sequence is CASGLAGDTEAFF. DNA for the CDR3: TGTGCTAGTGGTTTGGCTGGGGACACTGAAGCTTTCTTT.

The V and J genes are TRBV7-3 and TRBJ1-1; D might be TRBD1 (6 bases). This CDR3 has 14 amino acids. Germline V lookup: CDR1 SGHTA, CDR2 FQGTGA. The V end lost 3 bases, the J end lost 3 bases, and 11 bases lay between the germline ends. The CDR3 DNA is TGTGCCAGCAGCTTTAAGGGGGGGGACACTGAAGCTTTCTTT. It specifies CASSFKGGDTEAFF.